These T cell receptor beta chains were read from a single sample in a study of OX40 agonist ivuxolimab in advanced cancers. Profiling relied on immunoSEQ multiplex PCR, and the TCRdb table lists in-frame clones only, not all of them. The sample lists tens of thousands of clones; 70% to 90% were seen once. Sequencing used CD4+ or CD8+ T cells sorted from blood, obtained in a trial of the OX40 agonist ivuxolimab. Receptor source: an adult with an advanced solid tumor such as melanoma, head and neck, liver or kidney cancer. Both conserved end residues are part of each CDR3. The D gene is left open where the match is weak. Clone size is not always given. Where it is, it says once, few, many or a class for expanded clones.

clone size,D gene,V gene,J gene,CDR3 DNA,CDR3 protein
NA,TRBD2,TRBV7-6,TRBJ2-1,TGTGCCAGCAGCTTAGGTACTAGCGGGAGTAATGAGCAGTTCTTC,CASSLGTSGSNEQFF
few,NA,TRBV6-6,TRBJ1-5,TGTGCCAGCATGCCCGAACGCAATCAGCCCCAGCATTTT,CASMPERNQPQHF
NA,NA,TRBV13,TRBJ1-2,TGTGCCAGCAGCTTAGGGTTGCAAAACTATGGCTACACCTTC,CASSLGLQNYGYTF
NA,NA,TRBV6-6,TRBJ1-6,TGTGCCAGCAGTTATAGCGCGGAATTCCACTTT,CASSYSAEFHF
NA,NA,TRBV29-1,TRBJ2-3,TGCAGCGTGCCGGTTATAGGGGGAGATACGCAGTATTTT,CSVPVIGGDTQYF
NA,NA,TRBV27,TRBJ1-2,TGTGCCAGCAGTTTAGGGGCTTCTCCCTATGGCTACACCTTC,CASSLGASPYGYTF
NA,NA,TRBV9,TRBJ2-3,TGTGCCAGCAGCCTTACTCGGGAACCTAGCACAGATACGCAGTATTTT,CASSLTREPSTDTQYF
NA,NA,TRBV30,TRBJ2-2,TGTGCCTGGAGTTGGACAGCCCACGGGGAGCTGTTTTTT,CAWSWTAHGELFF
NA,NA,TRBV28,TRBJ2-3,TGTGCCAGCACCTACAGCCGCGGGTTCGCAGATACGCAGTATTTT,CASTYSRGFADTQYF
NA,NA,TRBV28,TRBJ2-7,TGTGCCAGCAGTTTTTACACAGGATTCTCCCACGAGCAGTACTTC,CASSFYTGFSHEQYF
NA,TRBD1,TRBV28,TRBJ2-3,TGTGCCAGCAGTTTCAATTTGGGACAGAAAATCACAGATACGCAGTATTTT,CASSFNLGQKITDTQYF
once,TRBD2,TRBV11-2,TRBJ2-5,TGTGCCAGCAGCCCAACTCCGACTAGCGGGAGGGCTGGGGAGACCCAGTACTTC,CASSPTPTSGRAGETQYF